This T cell receptor beta chain came from a study of human T cells and chemical hapten exposure. Study-wide background: 2% DPC applied to an approximately 2 cm by approximately 2 cm arm area sensitized donors. Findings and caveats of the study: No alteration of TCRs above 1 in 1000 frequency was seen with DPC sensitization.

Described time point: patch test 2, 6 weeks after DPC sensitization. Treatment specified: therapeutic diphenylcyclopropenone sensitization with weekly scalp DPC. The CDR3 length is 18 residues. With V trimmed by 0 bases and J by 3 bases, 8 bases remained unmatched. Germline CDR1 SGDLS, CDR2 YYNGEE. One entry per CDR3 protein results from TCRdb running MiXCR on the RACE reads. This table holds about 78,000 distinct CDR3 sequences, 8.5% found once. In this sample, this clonotype turned up once. Its antigen is unidentified. This TCR was recovered from a woman between 45 and 60 years old with alopecia areata. Some clones in this sample may be carry-over from other donors' samples. The genes are TRBV9 and TRBJ2-3; 12 bases agree with TRBD2. The starting material was whole blood, obtained in connection with sensitization to the hapten diphenylcyclopropenone (DPC). CDR3 loop: CASSVAPSGRAGTDTQYF. The CDR3 DNA reads as TGTGCCAGCAGCGTAGCCCCTAGCGGGAGGGCCGGGACAGATACGCAGTATTTT.